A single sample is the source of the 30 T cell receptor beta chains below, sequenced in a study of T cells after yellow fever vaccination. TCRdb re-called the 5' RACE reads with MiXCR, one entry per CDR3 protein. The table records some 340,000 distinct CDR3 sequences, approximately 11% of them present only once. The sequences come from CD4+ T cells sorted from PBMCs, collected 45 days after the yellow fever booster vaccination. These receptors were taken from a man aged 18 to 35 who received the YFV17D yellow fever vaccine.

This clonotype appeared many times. CDR3 sequence (DNA): TGTGCCACAGGGGCCCGACCCAGCGGAGAGACCCAGTACTTC. As protein: CATGARPSGETQYF. The J gene is TRBJ2-5, the V gene TRBV6-5; maybe TRBD1 (6 bases). CDR3 length: 14 amino acids. Germline V gives CDR1 MNHEY, CDR2 SVGAGI. The V end was cut by 10 bases, the J end by 4 bases, with 19 bases between.

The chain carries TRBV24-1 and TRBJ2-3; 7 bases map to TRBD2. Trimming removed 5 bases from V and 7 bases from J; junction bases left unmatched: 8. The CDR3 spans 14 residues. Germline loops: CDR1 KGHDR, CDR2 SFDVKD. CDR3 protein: CATSALGGGYTQYF. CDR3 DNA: TGTGCCACCAGTGCCCTGGGGGGGGGATATACGCAGTATTTT.

The CDR3 DNA reads TGTGCCAGCAGCCTGGTCGTCTACGAGCAGTACGTC. Amino acids: CASSLVVYEQYV. The chain uses TRBV5-4 and TRBJ2-7; no reliable D call. V lost 4 bases and J lost 3, with 8 bases in between. Germline lookup yields CDR1 SGHNT and CDR2 YYREEE (reference sequence). This CDR3 region has 12 residues.

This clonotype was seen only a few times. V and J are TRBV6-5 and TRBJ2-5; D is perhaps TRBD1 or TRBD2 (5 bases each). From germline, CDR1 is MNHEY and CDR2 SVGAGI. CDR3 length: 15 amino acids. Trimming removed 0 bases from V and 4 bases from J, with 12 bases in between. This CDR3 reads CASSYSRVGVETQYF. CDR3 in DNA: TGTGCCAGCAGTTACTCGAGGGTGGGGGTAGAGACCCAGTACTTC.

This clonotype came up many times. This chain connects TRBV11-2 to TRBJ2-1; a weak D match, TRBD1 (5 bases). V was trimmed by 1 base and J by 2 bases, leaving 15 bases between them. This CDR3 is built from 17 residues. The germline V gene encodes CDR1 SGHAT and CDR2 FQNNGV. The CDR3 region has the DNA TGTGCCAGCAGCTTAGGTGGTGGGGCAGCGACCTACAATGAGCAGTTCTTC. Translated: CASSLGGGAATYNEQFF.

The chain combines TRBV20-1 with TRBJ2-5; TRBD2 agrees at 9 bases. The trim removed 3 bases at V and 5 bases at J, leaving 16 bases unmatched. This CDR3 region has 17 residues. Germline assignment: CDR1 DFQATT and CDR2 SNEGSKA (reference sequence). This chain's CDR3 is CSASPEYLRGGQETQYF. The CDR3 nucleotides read TGCAGTGCTAGCCCCGAGTACCTGCGGGGGGGGCAGGAGACCCAGTACTTC.

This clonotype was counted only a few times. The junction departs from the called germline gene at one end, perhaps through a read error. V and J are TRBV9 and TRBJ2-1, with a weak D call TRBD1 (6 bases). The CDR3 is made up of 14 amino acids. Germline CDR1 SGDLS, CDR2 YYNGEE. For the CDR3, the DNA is TGTGCCAGCAGCGTAACGAGGGGGTACAGTGAGCAGTTCTTC. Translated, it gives CASSVTRGYSEQFF. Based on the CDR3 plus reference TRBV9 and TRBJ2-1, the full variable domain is DSGVTQTPKHLITATGQRVTLRCSPRSGDLSVYWYQQSLDQGLQFLIQYYNGEERAKGNILERFSAQQFPDLHSELNLSSLELGDSALYFCASSVTRGYSEQFFGPGTRLTVL.

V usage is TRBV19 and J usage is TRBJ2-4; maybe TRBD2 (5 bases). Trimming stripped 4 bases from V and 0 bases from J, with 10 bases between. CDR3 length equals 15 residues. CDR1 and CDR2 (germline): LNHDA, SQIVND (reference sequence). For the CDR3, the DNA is TGTGCCAGTAGTAATCGGGAAATAGCCAAAAACATTCAGTACTTC. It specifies CASSNREIAKNIQYF.

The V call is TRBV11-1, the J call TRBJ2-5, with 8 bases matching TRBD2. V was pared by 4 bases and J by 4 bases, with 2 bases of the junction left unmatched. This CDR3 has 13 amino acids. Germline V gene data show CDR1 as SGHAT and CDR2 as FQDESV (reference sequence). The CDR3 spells CASSSAGVETQYF. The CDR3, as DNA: TGTGCCAGCAGCTCAGCGGGGGTAGAGACCCAGTACTTC. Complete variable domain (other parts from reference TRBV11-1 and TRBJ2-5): EAEVAQSPRYKITEKSQAVAFWCDPISGHATLYWYRQILGQGPELLVQFQDESVVDDSQLPKDRFSAERLKGVDSTLKIQPAELGDSAMYLCASSSAGVETQYFGPGTRLLVL.

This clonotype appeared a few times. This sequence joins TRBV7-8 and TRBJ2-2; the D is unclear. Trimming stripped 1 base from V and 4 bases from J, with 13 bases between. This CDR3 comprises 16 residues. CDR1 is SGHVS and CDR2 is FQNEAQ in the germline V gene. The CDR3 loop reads CASSLVRTLRTGELFF. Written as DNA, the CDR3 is TGTGCCAGCAGCTTAGTTCGGACCCTTCGCACCGGGGAGCTGTTTTTT. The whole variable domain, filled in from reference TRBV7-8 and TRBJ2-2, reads GAGVSQSPRYKVAKRGQDVALRCDPISGHVSLFWYQQALGQGPEFLTYFQNEAQLDKSGLPSDRFFAERPEGSVSTLKIQRTQQEDSAVYLCASSLVRTLRTGELFFGEGSRLTVL.

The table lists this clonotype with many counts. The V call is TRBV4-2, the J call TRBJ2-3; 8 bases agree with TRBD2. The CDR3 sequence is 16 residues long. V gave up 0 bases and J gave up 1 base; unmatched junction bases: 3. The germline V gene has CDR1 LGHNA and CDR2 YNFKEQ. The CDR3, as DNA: TGTGCCAGCAGCCAAGATCCAGCGGGAGGCACAGATACGCAGTATTTT. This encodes CASSQDPAGGTDTQYF.

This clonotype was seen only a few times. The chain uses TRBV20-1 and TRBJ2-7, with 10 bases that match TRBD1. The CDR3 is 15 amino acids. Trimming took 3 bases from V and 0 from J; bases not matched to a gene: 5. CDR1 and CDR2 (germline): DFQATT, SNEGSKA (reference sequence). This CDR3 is CSASRGQGSSYEQYF. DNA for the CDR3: TGCAGTGCTAGTCGGGGACAGGGGAGCTCCTACGAGCAGTACTTC.

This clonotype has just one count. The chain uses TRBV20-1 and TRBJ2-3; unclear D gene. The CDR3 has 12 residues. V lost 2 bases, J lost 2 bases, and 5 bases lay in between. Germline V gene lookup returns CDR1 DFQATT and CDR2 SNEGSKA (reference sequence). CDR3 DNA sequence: TGCAGTGCTAGACCTTTCACAGATACGCAGTATTTT. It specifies CSARPFTDTQYF.

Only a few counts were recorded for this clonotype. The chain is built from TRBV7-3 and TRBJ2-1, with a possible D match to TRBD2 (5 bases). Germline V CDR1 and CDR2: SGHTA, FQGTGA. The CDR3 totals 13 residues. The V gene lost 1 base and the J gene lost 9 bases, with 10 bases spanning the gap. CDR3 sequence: CASSLSYGVEQFF. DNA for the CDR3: TGTGCCAGCAGCTTAAGTTACGGGGTTGAGCAGTTCTTC.

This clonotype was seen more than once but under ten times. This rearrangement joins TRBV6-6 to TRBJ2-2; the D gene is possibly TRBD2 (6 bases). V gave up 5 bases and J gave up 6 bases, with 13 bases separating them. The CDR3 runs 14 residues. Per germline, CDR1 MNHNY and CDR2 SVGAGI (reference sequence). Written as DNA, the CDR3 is TGTGCCAGCAGTCGTCCCGGGACTGCCGGGGAGCTGTTTTTT. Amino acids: CASSRPGTAGELFF.

The CDR3 spells CSAPGRISYGYTF. CDR3 in DNA: TGCAGTGCTCCGGGAAGGATCTCCTATGGCTACACCTTC. The gene calls are TRBV20-1 and TRBJ1-2; D uncertain. Trimming removed 5 bases from V and 4 bases from J, with 14 bases in between. Germline V CDR1 and CDR2: DFQATT, SNEGSKA (reference sequence). The CDR3 has 13 amino acids.

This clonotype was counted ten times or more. CDR3: CASSLGVQGDTQYF. CDR3 in DNA: TGCGCCAGCAGCTTGGGTGTGCAAGGAGATACGCAGTATTTT. The gene calls are TRBV5-1 and TRBJ2-3; D remains unclear. The CDR3 sequence is 14 residues long. The germline gives CDR1 SGHRS, CDR2 YFSETQ. Trimming left V 0 bases short and J 5 bases short, with 10 bases between. The whole variable domain, remainder taken from reference TRBV5-1 and TRBJ2-3, is KAGVTQTPRYLIKTRGQQVTLSCSPISGHRSVSWYQQTPGQGLQFLFEYFSETQRNKGNFPGRFSGRQFSNSRSEMNVSTLELGDSALYLCASSLGVQGDTQYFGPGTRLTVL.

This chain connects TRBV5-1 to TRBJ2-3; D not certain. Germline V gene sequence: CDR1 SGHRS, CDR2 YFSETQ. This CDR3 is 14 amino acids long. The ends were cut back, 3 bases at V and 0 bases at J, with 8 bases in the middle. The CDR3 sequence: CASSSRWSTDTQYF. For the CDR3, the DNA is TGCGCCAGCAGCTCTCGGTGGAGCACAGATACGCAGTATTTT.

CDR3 region: CASSQGSGGNYGYTF. In DNA form, the CDR3 reads TGTGCCAGCAGCCAAGGCTCGGGTGGTAACTATGGCTACACCTTC. The chain employs TRBV3-1 and TRBJ1-2; D remains unclear. Germline CDR1 reads LGHDT; CDR2 reads YNNKEL (reference sequence). Trimming pared 1 base from V and 1 base from J, leaving 10 bases between. CDR3 length: 15 residues.

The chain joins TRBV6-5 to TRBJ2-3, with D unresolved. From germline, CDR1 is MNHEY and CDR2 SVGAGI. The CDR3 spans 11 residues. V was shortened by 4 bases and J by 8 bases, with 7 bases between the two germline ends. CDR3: CASSLGTTQYF. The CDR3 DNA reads TGTGCCAGCAGTTTGGGCACTACGCAGTATTTT.

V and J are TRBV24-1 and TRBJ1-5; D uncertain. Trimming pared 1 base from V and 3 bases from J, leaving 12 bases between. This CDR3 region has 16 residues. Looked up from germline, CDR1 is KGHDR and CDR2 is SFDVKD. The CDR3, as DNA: TGTGCCACCAGTGATTTTGGACGGCGAGACAATCAGCCCCAGCATTTT. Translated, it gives CATSDFGRRDNQPQHF.

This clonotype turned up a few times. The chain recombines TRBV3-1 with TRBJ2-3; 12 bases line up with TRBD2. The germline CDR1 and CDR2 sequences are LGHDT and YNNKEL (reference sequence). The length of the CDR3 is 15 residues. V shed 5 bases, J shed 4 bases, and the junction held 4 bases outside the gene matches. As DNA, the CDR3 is TGTGCCAGCAGCAAACCTAGCGGGGGGGCAGATACGCAGTATTTT. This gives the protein CASSKPSGGADTQYF.

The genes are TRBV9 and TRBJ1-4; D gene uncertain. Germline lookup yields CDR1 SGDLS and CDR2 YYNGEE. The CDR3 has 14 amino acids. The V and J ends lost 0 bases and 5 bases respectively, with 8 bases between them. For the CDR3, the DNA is TGTGCCAGCAGCGTAGGGGGTCCGAATGAAAAACTGTTTTTT. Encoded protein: CASSVGGPNEKLFF.

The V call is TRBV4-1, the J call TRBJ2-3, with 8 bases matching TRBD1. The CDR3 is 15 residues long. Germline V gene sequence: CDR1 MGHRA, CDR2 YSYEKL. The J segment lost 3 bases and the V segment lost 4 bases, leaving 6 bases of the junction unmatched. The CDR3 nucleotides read TGCGCCAGCAGCCCCCGACAGGGGACGACAGATACGCAGTATTTT. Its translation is CASSPRQGTTDTQYF.

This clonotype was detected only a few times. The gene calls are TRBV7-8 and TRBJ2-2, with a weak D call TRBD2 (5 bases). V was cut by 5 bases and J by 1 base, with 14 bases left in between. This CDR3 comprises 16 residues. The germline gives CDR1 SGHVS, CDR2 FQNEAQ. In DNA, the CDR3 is TGTGCCAGCAGCCCCCGGGTCGGAGGGAACACCGGGGAGCTGTTTTTT. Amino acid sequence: CASSPRVGGNTGELFF.

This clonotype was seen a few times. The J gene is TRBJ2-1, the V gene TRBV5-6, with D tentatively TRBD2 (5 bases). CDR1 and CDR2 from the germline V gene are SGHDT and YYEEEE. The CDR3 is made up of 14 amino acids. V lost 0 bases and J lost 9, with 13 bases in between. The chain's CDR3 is CASSLERLNREQFF. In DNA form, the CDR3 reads TGTGCCAGCAGCTTGGAGCGGCTAAACCGTGAGCAGTTCTTC.

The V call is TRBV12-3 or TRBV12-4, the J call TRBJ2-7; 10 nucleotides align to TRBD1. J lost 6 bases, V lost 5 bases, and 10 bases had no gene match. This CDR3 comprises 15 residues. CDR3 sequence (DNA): TGTGCCAGCAGTCCCGTCCGACAGGGGGCGCCCGAGCAGTACTTC. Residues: CASSPVRQGAPEQYF.

This CDR3 reads CASSEGRARAVGYTF. CDR3 nucleotide sequence: TGTGCCAGCAGTGAAGGCCGGGCCAGGGCGGTCGGCTACACCTTC. This chain links TRBV2 with TRBJ1-2; D perhaps matches TRBD1 (5 bases). The germline V and J ends were trimmed by 1 base and 8 bases, with 17 bases remaining between them. This CDR3 contains 15 residues. Per the germline V gene, CDR1 is SNHLY and CDR2 is FYNNEI.

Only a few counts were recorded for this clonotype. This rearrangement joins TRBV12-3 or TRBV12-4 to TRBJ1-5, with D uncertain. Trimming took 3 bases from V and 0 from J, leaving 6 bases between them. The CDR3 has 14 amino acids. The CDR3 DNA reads TGTGCCAGCAGTTTGACGGATAGCAATCAGCCCCAGCATTTT. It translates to CASSLTDSNQPQHF.

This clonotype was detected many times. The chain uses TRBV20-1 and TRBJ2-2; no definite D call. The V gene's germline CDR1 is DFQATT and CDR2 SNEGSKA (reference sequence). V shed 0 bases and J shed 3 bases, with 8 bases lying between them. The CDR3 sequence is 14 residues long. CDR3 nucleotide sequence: TGCAGTGCTAGAGATGCTAGATACACCGGGGAGCTGTTTTTT. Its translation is CSARDARYTGELFF.